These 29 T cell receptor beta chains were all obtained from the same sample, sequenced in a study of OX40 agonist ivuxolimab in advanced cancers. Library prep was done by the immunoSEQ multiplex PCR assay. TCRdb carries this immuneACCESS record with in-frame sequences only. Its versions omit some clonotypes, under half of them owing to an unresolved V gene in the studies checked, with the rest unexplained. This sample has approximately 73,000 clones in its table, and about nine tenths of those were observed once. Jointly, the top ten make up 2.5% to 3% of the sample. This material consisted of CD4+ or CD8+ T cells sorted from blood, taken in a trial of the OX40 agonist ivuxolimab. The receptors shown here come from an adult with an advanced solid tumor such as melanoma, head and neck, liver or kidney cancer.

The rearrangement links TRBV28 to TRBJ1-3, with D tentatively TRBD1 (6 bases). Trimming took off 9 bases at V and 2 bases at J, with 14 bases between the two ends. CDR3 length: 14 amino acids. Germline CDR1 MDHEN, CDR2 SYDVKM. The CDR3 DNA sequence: TGTGCCAGTTTAGGGGGGAGGACTGGAAACACCATATATTTT. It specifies CASLGGRTGNTIYF.

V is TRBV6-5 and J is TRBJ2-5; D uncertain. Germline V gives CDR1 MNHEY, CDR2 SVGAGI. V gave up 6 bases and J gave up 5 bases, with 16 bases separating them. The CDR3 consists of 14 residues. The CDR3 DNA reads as TGTGCCAGCAGCCGTTCATTCCCACCCGAGACCCAGTACTTC. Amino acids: CASSRSFPPETQYF.

Here the CDR3 DNA reads TGTGCCAGCAGTTTTCCAGGACAGAGCTACGAGCAGTACTTC. Its translation: CASSFPGQSYEQYF. The chain uses TRBV28 and TRBJ2-7; D may be TRBD1 (6 bases). The CDR3 runs to 14 residues. The germline gives CDR1 MDHEN, CDR2 SYDVKM. V dropped 3 bases and J dropped 3 bases, with 12 bases sitting between them.

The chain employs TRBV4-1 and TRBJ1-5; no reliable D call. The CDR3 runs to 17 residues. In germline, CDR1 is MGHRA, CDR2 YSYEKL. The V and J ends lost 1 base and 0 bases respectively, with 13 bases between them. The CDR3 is CASSQGRAHNSNQPQHF. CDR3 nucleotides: TGCGCCAGCAGCCAAGGTCGCGCTCATAATAGCAATCAGCCCCAGCATTTT.

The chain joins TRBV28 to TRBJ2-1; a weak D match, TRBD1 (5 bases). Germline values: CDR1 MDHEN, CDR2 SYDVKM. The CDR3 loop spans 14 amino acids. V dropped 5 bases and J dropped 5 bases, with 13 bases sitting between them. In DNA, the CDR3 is TGTGCCAGCAGTCTCCAGGGAAAGGACAATGAGCAGTTCTTC. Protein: CASSLQGKDNEQFF.

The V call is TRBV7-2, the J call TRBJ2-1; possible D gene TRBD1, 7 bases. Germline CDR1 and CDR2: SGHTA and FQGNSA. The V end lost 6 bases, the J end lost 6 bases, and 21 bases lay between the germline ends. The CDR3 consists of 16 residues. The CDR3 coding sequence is TGTGCCAGCAGTTCGAAGGGGGCGGGACAGCGCAATGAGCAGTTCTTC. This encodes CASSSKGAGQRNEQFF.

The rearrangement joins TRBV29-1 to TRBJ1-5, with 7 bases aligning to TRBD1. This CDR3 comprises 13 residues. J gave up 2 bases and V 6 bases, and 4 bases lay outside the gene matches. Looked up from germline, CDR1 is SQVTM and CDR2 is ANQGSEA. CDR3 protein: CSVAGGGNQPQHF. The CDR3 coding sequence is TGCAGCGTCGCAGGGGGGGGCAATCAGCCCCAGCATTTT.

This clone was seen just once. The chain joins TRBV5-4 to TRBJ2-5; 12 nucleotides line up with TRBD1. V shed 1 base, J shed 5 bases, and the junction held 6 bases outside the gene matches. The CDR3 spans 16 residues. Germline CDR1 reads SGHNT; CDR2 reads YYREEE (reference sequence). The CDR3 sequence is CASSLRDRGLGETQYF. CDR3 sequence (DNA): TGTGCCAGCAGCTTGAGGGACAGGGGGCTTGGGGAGACCCAGTACTTC.

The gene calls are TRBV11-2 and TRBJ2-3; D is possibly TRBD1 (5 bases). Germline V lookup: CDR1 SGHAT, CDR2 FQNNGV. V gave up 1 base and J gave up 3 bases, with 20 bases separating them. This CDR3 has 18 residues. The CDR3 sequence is CASSLVRPGPQGTDTQYF. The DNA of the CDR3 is TGTGCCAGCAGCTTAGTTAGACCGGGCCCTCAGGGAACAGATACGCAGTATTTT.

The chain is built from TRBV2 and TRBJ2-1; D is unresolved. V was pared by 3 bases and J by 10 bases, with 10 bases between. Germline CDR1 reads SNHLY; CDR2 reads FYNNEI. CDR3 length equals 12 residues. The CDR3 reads CASSEWLGEQFF. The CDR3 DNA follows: TGTGCCAGCAGTGAGTGGCTAGGGGAGCAGTTCTTC.

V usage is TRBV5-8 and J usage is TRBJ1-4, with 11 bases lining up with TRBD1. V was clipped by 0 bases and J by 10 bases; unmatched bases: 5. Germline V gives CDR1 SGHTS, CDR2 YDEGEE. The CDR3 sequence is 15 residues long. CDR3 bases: TGTGCCAGCAGCTTGGATAGGACAGGGGGCAGAAAACTGTTTTTT. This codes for CASSLDRTGGRKLFF.

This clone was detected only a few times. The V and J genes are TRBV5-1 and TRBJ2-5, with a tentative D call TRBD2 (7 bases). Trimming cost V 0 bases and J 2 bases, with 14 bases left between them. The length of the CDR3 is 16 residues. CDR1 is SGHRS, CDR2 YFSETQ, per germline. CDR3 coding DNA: TGCGCCAGCAGCTTGGGGCAGGGGAGGGGTCAAGAGACCCAGTACTTC. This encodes CASSLGQGRGQETQYF.

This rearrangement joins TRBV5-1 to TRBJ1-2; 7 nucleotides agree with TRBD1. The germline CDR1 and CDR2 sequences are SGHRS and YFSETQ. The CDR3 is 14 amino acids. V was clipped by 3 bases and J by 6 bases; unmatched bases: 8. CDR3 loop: CASSSGQDWDGYTF. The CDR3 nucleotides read TGCGCCAGCAGCTCTGGACAGGACTGGGATGGCTACACCTTC.

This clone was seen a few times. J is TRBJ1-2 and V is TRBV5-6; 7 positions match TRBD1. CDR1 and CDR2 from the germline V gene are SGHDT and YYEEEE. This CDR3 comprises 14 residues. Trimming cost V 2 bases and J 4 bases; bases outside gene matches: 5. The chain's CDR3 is CASSLRTGLYGYTF. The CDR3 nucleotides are TGTGCCAGCAGCTTACGGACAGGCCTCTATGGCTACACCTTC.

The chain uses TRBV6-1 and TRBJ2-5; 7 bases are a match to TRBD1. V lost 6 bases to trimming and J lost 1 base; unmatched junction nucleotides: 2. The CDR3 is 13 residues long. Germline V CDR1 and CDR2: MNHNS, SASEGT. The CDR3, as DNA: TGTGCCAGCAGGAACAGGGGCCAAGAGACCCAGTACTTC. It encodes CASRNRGQETQYF.

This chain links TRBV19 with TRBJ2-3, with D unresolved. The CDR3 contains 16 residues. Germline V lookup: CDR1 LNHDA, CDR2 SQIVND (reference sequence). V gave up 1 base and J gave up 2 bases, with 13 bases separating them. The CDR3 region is CASSIGGLVITDTQYF. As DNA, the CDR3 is TGTGCCAGTAGTATAGGGGGATTAGTAATCACAGATACGCAGTATTTT.

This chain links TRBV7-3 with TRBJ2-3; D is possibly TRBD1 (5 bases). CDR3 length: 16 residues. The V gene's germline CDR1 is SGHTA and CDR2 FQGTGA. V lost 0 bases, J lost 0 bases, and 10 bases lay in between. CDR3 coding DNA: TGTGCCAGCAGCTTAACGGTCACAGGAAGCACAGATACGCAGTATTTT. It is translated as CASSLTVTGSTDTQYF.

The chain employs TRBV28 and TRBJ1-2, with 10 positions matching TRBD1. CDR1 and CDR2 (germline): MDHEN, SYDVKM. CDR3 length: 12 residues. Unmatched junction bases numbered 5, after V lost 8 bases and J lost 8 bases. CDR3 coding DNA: TGTGCCAGCGGACAGGGGGTGAGGGGCTACACCTTC. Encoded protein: CASGQGVRGYTF.

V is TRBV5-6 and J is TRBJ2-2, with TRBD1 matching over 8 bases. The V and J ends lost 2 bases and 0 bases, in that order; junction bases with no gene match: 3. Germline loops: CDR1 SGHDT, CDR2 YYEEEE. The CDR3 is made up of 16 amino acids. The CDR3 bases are TGTGCCAGCAGCTTCCGGACAGGGACGAACACCGGGGAGCTGTTTTTT. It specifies CASSFRTGTNTGELFF.

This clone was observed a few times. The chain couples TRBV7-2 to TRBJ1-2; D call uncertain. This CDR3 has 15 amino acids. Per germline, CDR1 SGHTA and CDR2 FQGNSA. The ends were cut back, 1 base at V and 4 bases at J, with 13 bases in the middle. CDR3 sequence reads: CASSLDGSSFYGYTF. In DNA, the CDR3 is TGTGCCAGCAGCTTAGATGGCAGTTCATTCTATGGCTACACCTTC. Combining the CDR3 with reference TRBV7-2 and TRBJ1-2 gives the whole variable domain GAGVSQSPSNKVTEKGKDVELRCDPISGHTALYWYRQSLGQGLEFLIYFQGNSAPDKSGLPSDRFSAERTGGSVSTLTIQRTQQEDSAVYLCASSLDGSSFYGYTFGSGTRLTVV.

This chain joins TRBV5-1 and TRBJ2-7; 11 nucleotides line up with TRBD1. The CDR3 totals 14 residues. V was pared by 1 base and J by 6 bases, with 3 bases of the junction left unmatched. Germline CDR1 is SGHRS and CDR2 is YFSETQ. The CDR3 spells CASSLTGQGVEQYF. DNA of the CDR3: TGCGCCAGCAGCTTGACGGGACAGGGGGTCGAGCAGTACTTC.

The CDR3 bases are TGTGCCAGCAGCTACCTAGCGGGGGGATTCGGGGAGACCCAGTACTTC. It codes for CASSYLAGGFGETQYF. The V and J genes are TRBV7-9 and TRBJ2-5; 11 bases align to TRBD2. There are 16 residues in the CDR3. V gave up 4 bases and J gave up 5 bases; unmatched junction bases: 9. Germline values: CDR1 SEHNR, CDR2 FQNEAQ (reference sequence). Full variable domain (missing parts from reference TRBV7-9 and TRBJ2-5): DTGVSQNPRHKITKRGQNVTFRCDPISEHNRLYWYRQTLGQGPEFLTYFQNEAQLEKSRLLSDRFSAERPKGSFSTLEIQRTEQGDSAMYLCASSYLAGGFGETQYFGPGTRLLVL.

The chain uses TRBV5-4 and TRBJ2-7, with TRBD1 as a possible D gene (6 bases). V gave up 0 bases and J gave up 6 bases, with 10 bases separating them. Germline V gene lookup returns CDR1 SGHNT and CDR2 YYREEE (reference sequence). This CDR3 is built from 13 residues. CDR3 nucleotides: TGTGCCAGCAGCTTGGCCGGGACAACCGAGCAGTACTTC. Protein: CASSLAGTTEQYF.

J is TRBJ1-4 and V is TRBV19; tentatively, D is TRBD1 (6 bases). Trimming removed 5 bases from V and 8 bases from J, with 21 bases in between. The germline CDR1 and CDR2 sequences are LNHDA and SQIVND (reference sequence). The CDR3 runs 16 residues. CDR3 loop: CASSAPLDSGGEKLFF. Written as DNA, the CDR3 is TGTGCCAGTAGTGCACCTCTGGACAGCGGGGGAGAAAAACTGTTTTTT. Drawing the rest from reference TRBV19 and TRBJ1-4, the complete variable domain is DGGITQSPKYLFRKEGQNVTLSCEQNLNHDAMYWYRQDPGQGLRLIYYSQIVNDFQKGDIAEGYSVSREKKESFPLTVTSAQKNPTAFYLCASSAPLDSGGEKLFFGSGTQLSVL.

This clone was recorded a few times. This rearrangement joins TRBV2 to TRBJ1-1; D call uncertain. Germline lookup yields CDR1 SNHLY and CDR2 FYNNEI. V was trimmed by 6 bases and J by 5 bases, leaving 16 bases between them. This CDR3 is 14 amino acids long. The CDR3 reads CASRPRREGTEAFF. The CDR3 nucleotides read TGTGCCAGCAGACCGAGGAGGGAGGGAACTGAAGCTTTCTTT.

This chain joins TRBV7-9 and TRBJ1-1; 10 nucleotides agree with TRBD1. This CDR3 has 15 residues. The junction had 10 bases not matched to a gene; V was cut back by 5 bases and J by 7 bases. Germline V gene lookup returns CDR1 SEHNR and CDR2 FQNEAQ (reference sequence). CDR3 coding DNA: TGTGCCAGCAGCGACAGGGGGCGCGGATCGGATGAAGCTTTCTTT. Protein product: CASSDRGRGSDEAFF.

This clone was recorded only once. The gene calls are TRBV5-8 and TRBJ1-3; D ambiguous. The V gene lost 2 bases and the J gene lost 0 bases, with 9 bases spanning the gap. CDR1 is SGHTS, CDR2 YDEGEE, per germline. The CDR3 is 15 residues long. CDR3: CASSLYRSSGNTIYF. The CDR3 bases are TGTGCCAGCAGCTTATATCGGTCCTCTGGAAACACCATATATTTT.

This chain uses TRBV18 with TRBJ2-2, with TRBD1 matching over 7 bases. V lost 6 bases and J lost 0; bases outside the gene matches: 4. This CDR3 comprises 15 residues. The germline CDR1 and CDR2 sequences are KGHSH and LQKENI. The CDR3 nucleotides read TGTGCCAGCTCGATAGGGACAGCGAACACCGGGGAGCTGTTTTTT. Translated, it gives CASSIGTANTGELFF.

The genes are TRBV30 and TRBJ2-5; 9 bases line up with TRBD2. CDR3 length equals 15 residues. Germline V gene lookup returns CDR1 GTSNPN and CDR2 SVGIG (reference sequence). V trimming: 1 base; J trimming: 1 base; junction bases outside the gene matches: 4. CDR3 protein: CAWSGISGSQETQYF. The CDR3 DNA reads TGTGCCTGGAGTGGGATTAGCGGGAGCCAAGAGACCCAGTACTTC.